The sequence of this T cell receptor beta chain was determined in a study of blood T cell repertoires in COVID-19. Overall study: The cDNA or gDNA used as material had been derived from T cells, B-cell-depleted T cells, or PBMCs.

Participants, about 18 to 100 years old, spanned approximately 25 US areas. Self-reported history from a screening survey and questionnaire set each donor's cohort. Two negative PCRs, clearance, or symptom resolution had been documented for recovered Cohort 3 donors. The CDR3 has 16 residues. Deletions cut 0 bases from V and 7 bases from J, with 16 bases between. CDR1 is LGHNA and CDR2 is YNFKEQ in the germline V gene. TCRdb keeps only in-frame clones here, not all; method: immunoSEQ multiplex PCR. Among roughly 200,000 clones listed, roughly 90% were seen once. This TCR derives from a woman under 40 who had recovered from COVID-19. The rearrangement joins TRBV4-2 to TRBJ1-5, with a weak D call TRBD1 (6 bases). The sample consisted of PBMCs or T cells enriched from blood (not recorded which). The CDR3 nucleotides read TGTGCCAGCAGCCAAGAAGGGTCTGAGGGGGAACAGCCCCAGCATTTT. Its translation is CASSQEGSEGEQPQHF.